Below are 19 T cell receptor beta chains sequenced from a single sample in a study of neoadjuvant nivolumab and ipilimumab in lung cancer (dated by TCRdb to 2020 to 2021). Receptors were amplified or captured by the immunoSEQ multiplex PCR assay. In TCRdb, the immuneACCESS table is reduced to in-frame sequences with V and J assigned. These tables do not hold every clone; where another copy was compared, an unresolved V gene accounts for under half, and the others remain unexplained. The sample contains under 50,000 clones, more than 85% of them found a single time. The ten largest make up roughly 3.7% of the sample. The time point label here, explained by the study, means: pretherapy, before neoadjuvant immune checkpoint inhibitors. The sequencing used blood, collected before neoadjuvant nivolumab, alone or with ipilimumab. These receptors all stem from an adult with non-small cell lung cancer. Some clones in this sample may be carry-over from other donors' samples.

The table lists this clone with a few counts. The V gene is TRBV27, the J gene TRBJ1-2, with D possibly matching TRBD1 (6 bases). The CDR3 is 12 residues long. Deletions cut 3 bases from V and 8 bases from J, with 10 bases between. Germline V CDR1 and CDR2: MNHEY, SMNVEV (reference sequence). CDR3 sequence (DNA): TGTGCCAGCAGTTTCAGGGGTACGGGCTACACCTTC. Amino acid sequence: CASSFRGTGYTF.

The V call is TRBV11-1, the J call TRBJ2-7, with 8 bases matching TRBD2. The J segment lost 5 bases and the V segment lost 2 bases, leaving 8 bases of the junction unmatched. This CDR3 contains 15 residues. From germline, CDR1 is SGHAT and CDR2 FQDESV (reference sequence). For the CDR3, the DNA is TGTGCCAGCAGCTTACCGGGAGGGGCAGGGAACGAGCAGTACTTC. The encoded protein is CASSLPGGAGNEQYF.

The chain joins TRBV11-2 to TRBJ2-6, with D unresolved. The V end lost 0 bases, the J end lost 3 bases, and 9 bases lay between the germline ends. In germline, CDR1 is SGHAT, CDR2 FQNNGV. This CDR3 has 16 residues. CDR3 DNA sequence: TGTGCCAGCAGCTTAGATGGGTTGAATGGGGCCAACGTCCTGACTTTC. This translates into CASSLDGLNGANVLTF.

The rearrangement joins TRBV19 to TRBJ2-7; no clear D gene. Germline assignment: CDR1 LNHDA and CDR2 SQIVND (reference sequence). The ends were cut back, 5 bases at V and 6 bases at J, with 5 bases in the middle. The CDR3 length is 10 residues. Here the CDR3 reads CASSPPEQYF. CDR3 bases: TGTGCCAGTAGTCCCCCCGAGCAGTACTTC. The full variable domain, its missing parts supplied by reference TRBV19 and TRBJ2-7, is DGGITQSPKYLFRKEGQNVTLSCEQNLNHDAMYWYRQDPGQGLRLIYYSQIVNDFQKGDIAEGYSVSREKKESFPLTVTSAQKNPTAFYLCASSPPEQYFGPGTRLTVT.

The rearrangement joins TRBV7-8 to TRBJ2-4; the D is unclear. The germline CDR1 and CDR2 sequences are SGHVS and FQNEAQ. Trimming stripped 5 bases from V and 4 bases from J, with 12 bases between. This CDR3 is built from 14 residues. The CDR3 DNA follows: TGTGCCAGCAGCCCTGGCCAAGGGAAAAACATTCAGTACTTC. Its protein is CASSPGQGKNIQYF.

The CDR3 sequence is CASSFQGNEQFF. The CDR3 DNA reads as TGCGCCAGCAGCTTTCAAGGGAATGAGCAGTTCTTC. The V call is TRBV5-1, the J call TRBJ2-1; D is unresolved. V shed 2 bases and J shed 7 bases, with 7 bases lying between them. Per the germline V gene, CDR1 is SGHRS and CDR2 is YFSETQ. This CDR3 is 12 amino acids long.

This clone has a single count. The J gene is TRBJ2-7, the V gene TRBV29-1; possibly TRBD1 for D (5 bases). The CDR3 consists of 14 residues. Per the germline V gene, CDR1 is SQVTM and CDR2 is ANQGSEA. The V and J ends lost 7 bases and 0 bases respectively, with 16 bases between them. CDR3 loop: CSAAEQVSSYEQYF. In nucleotides, the CDR3 is TGCAGCGCCGCGGAACAGGTCAGCTCCTACGAGCAGTACTTC.

This chain connects TRBV5-1 to TRBJ2-3; TRBD1 agrees at 10 bases. V trimming: 4 bases; J trimming: 5 bases; junction bases outside the gene matches: 10. The CDR3 is 16 residues long. Germline assignment: CDR1 SGHRS and CDR2 YFSETQ. Here the CDR3 reads CASSPPTGGGGDTQYF. Here the CDR3 DNA reads TGCGCCAGCAGCCCGCCGACAGGGGGCGGTGGAGATACGCAGTATTTT.

The J gene is TRBJ2-7, the V gene TRBV18; a possible D gene is TRBD1 (5 bases). The V gene lost 2 bases and the J gene lost 6 bases, with 14 bases spanning the gap. CDR3 size: 14 residues. Looked up from germline, CDR1 is KGHSH and CDR2 is LQKENI. The CDR3 sequence: CASSPDSTQGEQYF. Written as DNA, the CDR3 is TGTGCCAGCTCACCAGATTCGACGCAGGGCGAGCAGTACTTC.

The chain is built from TRBV7-2 and TRBJ2-3, with 9 bases fitting TRBD2. J lost 5 bases, V lost 3 bases, and 3 bases had no gene match. CDR3 length equals 14 residues. From germline, CDR1 is SGHTA and CDR2 FQGNSA. CDR3 DNA: TGTGCCAGCAGCTTTAGCGGGAGTGGAGATACGCAGTATTTT. The encoded protein is CASSFSGSGDTQYF.

Concerning this clone itself: One end of the junction varies from germline; a read error may be responsible. The chain combines TRBV7-7 with TRBJ2-3; D is perhaps TRBD1 (5 bases). Germline CDR1 SSHAT, CDR2 FNYEAQ (reference sequence). The CDR3 has 12 residues. The DNA for the CDR3 is TGTGCTAGCAGCCAGGGCGGAGATACGCAGTATTTT. Its protein product is CASSQGGDTQYF.

The chain recombines TRBV5-1 with TRBJ1-2, with D uncertain. The ends were cut back, 0 bases at V and 0 bases at J, with 15 bases in the middle. Germline V gives CDR1 SGHRS, CDR2 YFSETQ. This CDR3 contains 17 residues. The CDR3 bases are TGCGCCAGCAGCTTGGGCCCACCGGGAACCTCTAACTATGGCTACACCTTC. Protein product: CASSLGPPGTSNYGYTF.

The V call is TRBV18, the J call TRBJ1-2, with D possibly being TRBD1 (5 bases). The CDR3 is 17 residues long. The germline V gene encodes CDR1 KGHSH and CDR2 LQKENI. With 6 bases removed from V and 8 bases from J, the gap between germline ends came to 28 bases. For the CDR3, the DNA is TGTGCCAGCTCTCAACAGGATCTAAGGGCCCGGGCCGGAGGCTACACCTTC. Encoded protein: CASSQQDLRARAGGYTF.

The chain carries TRBV7-9 and TRBJ1-2; 12 bases fit TRBD1. The CDR3 spans 14 residues. Germline loops: CDR1 SEHNR, CDR2 FQNEAQ (reference sequence). The V segment lost 4 bases and the J segment 8 bases; nucleotides outside the gene matches: 5. The CDR3 DNA follows: TGTGCCAGCAGCTCGGGACAGGGGGCGAGAGGCTACACCTTC. This gives the protein CASSSGQGARGYTF.

This chain joins TRBV7-2 and TRBJ2-2; no definite D call. Germline CDR1 SGHTA, CDR2 FQGNSA. V shed 3 bases and J shed 6 bases, with 5 bases lying between them. This CDR3 has 12 amino acids. DNA of the CDR3: TGTGCCAGCAGCTTTAAGCCCGGGGAGCTGTTTTTT. It specifies CASSFKPGELFF.

A single count supports this clone. This rearrangement joins TRBV7-9 to TRBJ1-1; 7 nucleotides match TRBD1. The CDR3 runs to 14 residues. Germline V CDR1 and CDR2: SEHNR, FQNEAQ (reference sequence). V dropped 3 bases and J dropped 1; count of bases not matched to a gene: 2. CDR3 sequence reads: CASSLGTENTEAFF. CDR3 in DNA: TGTGCCAGCAGCTTGGGGACAGAGAACACTGAAGCTTTCTTT.

V usage is TRBV11-2 and J usage is TRBJ1-1; 7 bases align to TRBD1. Looked up from germline, CDR1 is SGHAT and CDR2 is FQNNGV. V shed 0 bases and J 6 bases; nucleotides not matched to a gene: 7. CDR3 length: 15 amino acids. The CDR3 spells CASSLEGGGRAEAFF. DNA of the CDR3: TGTGCCAGCAGCTTAGAGGGAGGGGGCAGGGCTGAAGCTTTCTTT.

J is TRBJ2-3 and V is TRBV7-2, with D tentatively TRBD1 or TRBD2 (5 bases each). CDR3 length: 14 residues. Germline CDR1 and CDR2: SGHTA and FQGNSA. V dropped 3 bases and J dropped 2 bases, with 9 bases sitting between them. CDR3 region: CASSFGTYTDTQYF. The CDR3 coding sequence is TGTGCCAGCAGCTTCGGGACCTACACAGATACGCAGTATTTT.

V gene TRBV6-6 combines with J gene TRBJ2-5, with D possibly being TRBD1 (6 bases). Germline V lookup: CDR1 MNHNY, CDR2 SVGAGI (reference sequence). CDR3 size: 13 residues. V shed 2 bases and J shed 5 bases, with 9 bases lying between them. The CDR3: CASSYGQKETQYF. The DNA of the CDR3 is TGTGCCAGCAGTTACGGACAGAAGGAGACCCAGTACTTC.